This T cell receptor (beta chain) stems from a study of CD8 T cells in Susac syndrome. This clonotype was observed a single time. Sequencing targeted TCR beta in T cells from blood (CD8+ and CD4+). Reverse transcription of 0.5 to 1 ug RNA was carried out with random hexamers. TCRdb reprocessed the immunoSEQ multiplex PCR reads with MiXCR, giving one entry per CDR3 protein. The data hold around 270,000 distinct CDR3 sequences, with 89% observed a single time. V lost 0 bases and J lost 10, with 19 bases in between. CDR1 and CDR2 from the germline V gene are KGHSH and LQKENI. The CDR3 has 16 residues. The source material was CD8+ T cells from PBMCs. This clonotype was sampled from a human donor with multiple sclerosis. The chain is built from TRBV18 and TRBJ2-1; tentative D call: TRBD1 (5 bases). CDR3 in amino acids: CASSPPTSTDLSEQFF. The CDR3 coding sequence is TGTGCCAGCTCACCACCGACGTCGACAGATCTATCGGAGCAGTTCTTC. Drawing the rest from reference TRBV18 and TRBJ2-1, the complete variable domain is NAGVMQNPRHLVRRRGQEARLRCSPMKGHSHVYWYRQLPEEGLKFMVYLQKENIIDESGMPKERFSAEFPKEGPSILRIQQVVRGDSAAYFCASSPPTSTDLSEQFFGPGTRLTVL.